The 24 T cell receptor beta chains reported below all come from one sample, sequenced in a study of blood T cell repertoires in COVID-19. The data were produced by immunoSEQ multiplex PCR, yet TCRdb's version contains in-frame clones alone and is incomplete. The sample lists roughly 45,000 clones; 77% were seen once. Specimen: peripheral blood. The source of these receptors is a woman in her 70s with acute or convalescent COVID-19.

The chain combines TRBV18 with TRBJ2-5; 7 nucleotides agree with TRBD2. J gave up 1 base and V 0 bases, and 2 bases lay outside the gene matches. The germline V gene encodes CDR1 KGHSH and CDR2 LQKENI. CDR3 length: 15 amino acids. In nucleotides, the CDR3 is TGTGCCAGCTCACCACCGGCGGGGGTCCAAGAGACCCAGTACTTC. It is translated as CASSPPAGVQETQYF.

The chain combines TRBV5-1 with TRBJ2-7; TRBD2 might be the D (5 bases). The CDR3 has 12 residues. CDR1 SGHRS and CDR2 YFSETQ come from the germline V gene. The V and J ends lost 0 bases and 6 bases respectively, with 7 bases between them. CDR3 in DNA: TGCGCCAGCAGCTTGGGAGGGCCCGAGCAGTACTTC. This translates into CASSLGGPEQYF.

The V and J genes are TRBV27 and TRBJ1-2, with 9 positions matching TRBD1. Germline V gives CDR1 MNHEY, CDR2 SMNVEV (reference sequence). CDR3 length: 13 amino acids. Trimming at V came to 6 bases and at J to 8 bases, leaving 7 bases not matched to a gene. The CDR3 region is CASRTGGLKGYTF. CDR3 in DNA: TGTGCCAGCAGGACAGGGGGACTCAAAGGCTACACCTTC.

The V call is TRBV10-3, the J call TRBJ1-5; D uncertain. Germline-derived CDR1 and CDR2 are ENHRY and SYGVKD. V lost 0 bases and J lost 5, with 20 bases in between. This CDR3 spans 18 amino acids. In DNA, the CDR3 is TGTGCCATCAGTGAGTCAGGTGCGGGAGGAATTGTTGATCAGCCCCAGCATTTT. It translates to CAISESGAGGIVDQPQHF.

This clone was counted between two and nine times. The V gene is TRBV7-3, the J gene TRBJ2-3, with 9 bases matching TRBD2. The CDR3 spans 15 residues. The V gene's germline CDR1 is SGHTA and CDR2 FQGTGA. The trim removed 2 bases at V and 5 bases at J, leaving 5 bases unmatched. CDR3 protein: CASSLLAGGRDTQYF. The DNA of the CDR3 is TGTGCCAGCAGCTTACTCGCGGGAGGGCGAGATACGCAGTATTTT.

The chain combines TRBV5-6 with TRBJ1-5; no clear D. Germline V CDR1 and CDR2: SGHDT, YYEEEE. This CDR3 is built from 17 residues. V was cut by 0 bases and J by 6 bases, with 19 bases left in between. The CDR3 here is CASSLGPTRVPGQPQHF. The CDR3 coding sequence is TGTGCCAGCAGCTTGGGACCTACGAGGGTCCCGGGTCAGCCCCAGCATTTT.

V gene TRBV5-6 combines with J gene TRBJ1-4; 11 nucleotides line up with TRBD1. Germline loops: CDR1 SGHDT, CDR2 YYEEEE. Unmatched junction bases numbered 8, after V lost 4 bases and J lost 6 bases. The CDR3 consists of 16 residues. CDR3 loop: CASSTGTGGRDEKLFF. The CDR3 region has the DNA TGTGCCAGCAGCACTGGGACAGGGGGAAGGGATGAAAAACTGTTTTTT.

The chain employs TRBV18 and TRBJ1-1; D may be TRBD1 (5 bases). The length of the CDR3 is 14 residues. Germline V gene sequence: CDR1 KGHSH, CDR2 LQKENI. V lost 2 bases and J 4 bases, leaving 11 bases between the germline ends. The CDR3 protein is CASSPAGGGTEAFF. The CDR3 nucleotides are TGTGCCAGCTCACCAGCTGGGGGGGGCACTGAAGCTTTCTTT.

This chain uses TRBV13 with TRBJ2-1, with D tentatively TRBD2 (5 bases). CDR3 size: 15 residues. Trimming removed 5 bases from V and 0 bases from J, with 11 bases in between. Germline CDR1 and CDR2: PRHDT and FYEKMQ (reference sequence). The DNA of the CDR3 is TGTGCCAGCAGCCGGGGAGATAGCTCCTACAATGAGCAGTTCTTC. Protein: CASSRGDSSYNEQFF.

The chain uses TRBV4-3 and TRBJ2-3, with 8 bases aligning to TRBD2. The CDR3 length is 15 residues. The germline V gene encodes CDR1 LGHNA and CDR2 YSLEER. The ends lost 3 bases at V and 0 bases at J; junction bases unmatched: 2. CDR3 sequence reads: CASSQTSASTDTQYF. CDR3 DNA sequence: TGCGCCAGCAGCCAGACTAGCGCTAGCACAGATACGCAGTATTTT.

The chain uses TRBV5-1 and TRBJ1-6; maybe TRBD1 (5 bases). CDR1 and CDR2 from the germline V gene are SGHRS and YFSETQ. V was trimmed by 4 bases and J by 9 bases, leaving 17 bases between them. The CDR3 is 15 residues long. The DNA for the CDR3 is TGCGCCAGCAGCCCGGGGGACCGTCCGAGTTCACCCCTCCACTTT. The encoded protein is CASSPGDRPSSPLHF.

V is TRBV30 and J is TRBJ1-5; D may be TRBD1 (5 bases). Germline CDR1 and CDR2: GTSNPN and SVGIG (reference sequence). The CDR3 runs to 15 residues. Trimming cost V 2 bases and J 4 bases, with 15 bases left between them. The CDR3 is CAWSPGAVPNQPQHF. The CDR3 coding sequence is TGTGCCTGGAGTCCTGGGGCAGTTCCAAATCAGCCCCAGCATTTT.

J is TRBJ1-4 and V is TRBV7-9; no clear D gene. The CDR3 runs to 14 residues. CDR1 and CDR2 (germline): SEHNR, FQNEAQ (reference sequence). V lost 1 base to trimming and J lost 6 bases, with 9 bases between them. In nucleotides, the CDR3 is TGTGCCAGCAGCTTAGTAGCCATCGATGAAAAACTGTTTTTT. This gives the protein CASSLVAIDEKLFF.

The chain employs TRBV4-3 and TRBJ2-5; 8 bases are a match to TRBD1. The ends lost 0 bases at V and 4 bases at J; junction bases unmatched: 4. The CDR3 consists of 15 residues. CDR1 is LGHNA, CDR2 YSLEER, per germline. CDR3 nucleotide sequence: TGCGCCAGCAGCCAAGAAGGACAGGGAGGAGAGACCCAGTACTTC. Translation gives CASSQEGQGGETQYF.

The chain couples TRBV9 to TRBJ2-1; maybe TRBD2 (6 bases). Germline V CDR1 and CDR2: SGDLS, YYNGEE. The CDR3 sequence is 17 residues long. V was cut by 0 bases and J by 0 bases, with 13 bases left in between. The CDR3 nucleotides read TGTGCCAGCAGCGTAGTTAGTCGAGCGGGCTCCTACAATGAGCAGTTCTTC. This encodes CASSVVSRAGSYNEQFF.

The rearrangement links TRBV9 to TRBJ2-7, with 7 bases fitting TRBD1. Per germline, CDR1 SGDLS and CDR2 YYNGEE. Unmatched junction bases numbered 18, after V lost 5 bases and J lost 7 bases. This CDR3 comprises 16 residues. The CDR3 DNA reads as TGTGCCAGCAGTTTTGGGGACAGCCTGGGCTTGGGGGAGCAGTACTTC. It translates to CASSFGDSLGLGEQYF.

CDR3 nucleotides: TGTGCCAGCAGTGAACAGGCCGGGGGGCGAAATTCACCCCTCCACTTT. It codes for CASSEQAGGRNSPLHF. The chain employs TRBV2 and TRBJ1-6; perhaps TRBD1 as D (6 bases). This CDR3 is built from 16 residues. Deletions cut 2 bases from V and 7 bases from J, with 15 bases between. Germline assignment: CDR1 SNHLY and CDR2 FYNNEI.

This chain connects TRBV7-9 to TRBJ2-7, with D possibly matching TRBD2 (6 bases). The CDR3 loop spans 14 amino acids. Germline V gives CDR1 SEHNR, CDR2 FQNEAQ (reference sequence). Between the trimmed V and J ends, which lost 2 bases and 4 bases, there was a span of 12 bases. CDR3 loop: CASSLWGGMYEQYF. Written as DNA, the CDR3 is TGTGCCAGCAGCTTATGGGGAGGAATGTACGAGCAGTACTTC. Full variable domain (outside the CDR3, taken from reference TRBV7-9 and TRBJ2-7): DTGVSQNPRHKITKRGQNVTFRCDPISEHNRLYWYRQTLGQGPEFLTYFQNEAQLEKSRLLSDRFSAERPKGSFSTLEIQRTEQGDSAMYLCASSLWGGMYEQYFGPGTRLTVT.

The CDR3 here is CASSSPPANYEQYF. As DNA, the CDR3 is TGTGCCAGCAGTTCCCCGCCCGCGAACTACGAGCAGTACTTC. This chain connects TRBV7-3 to TRBJ2-7; D remains unclear. V was clipped by 6 bases and J by 3 bases, with 15 bases between them. Germline CDR1 is SGHTA and CDR2 is FQGTGA. The CDR3 loop spans 14 amino acids.

There are a few counts of this clone. This chain connects TRBV3-1 (or the pseudogene TRBV3-2) to TRBJ2-7, with 9 bases matching TRBD1. CDR3 length: 15 amino acids. Germline CDR1 and CDR2: LGHDT and YNNKEL (reference sequence). J was trimmed by 2 bases and V by 1 base; bases with no gene match: 3. The CDR3 region has the DNA TGTGCCAGCAGCCAAGGTTGGACAGGGGCCTACGAGCAGTACTTC. Amino acid sequence: CASSQGWTGAYEQYF.

This rearrangement joins TRBV7-2 to TRBJ1-2; unclear D gene. The CDR3 sequence is 14 residues long. CDR1 SGHTA and CDR2 FQGNSA come from the germline V gene. The V gene lost 3 bases and the J gene lost 6 bases, with 14 bases spanning the gap. The CDR3 DNA reads TGTGCCAGCAGCTTCATCCGACGGCGGGATGGCTACACCTTC. It codes for CASSFIRRRDGYTF.

The chain employs TRBV27 and TRBJ2-1; the match to TRBD2 covers 13 bases. Germline V CDR1 and CDR2: MNHEY, SMNVEV (reference sequence). The trim removed 2 bases at V and 8 bases at J, leaving 15 bases unmatched. The CDR3 loop spans 19 amino acids. DNA of the CDR3: TGTGCCAGCAGTTTAATCGGTCGGGGACTAGCGGGAAAGGGGGATGAGCAGTTCTTC. Translating gives CASSLIGRGLAGKGDEQFF.

The chain joins TRBV14 to TRBJ1-5; D is unclear. The germline CDR1 and CDR2 sequences are SGHDN and FVKESK. The CDR3 is 13 residues long. V gave up 3 bases and J gave up 3 bases, with 6 bases separating them. CDR3 region: CASSQSLNQPQHF. The CDR3 DNA sequence: TGTGCCAGCAGCCAGTCCCTCAATCAGCCCCAGCATTTT.

The rearrangement uses TRBV19 and TRBJ2-5, with TRBD1 identical over 7 bases. The trim removed 5 bases at V and 1 base at J, leaving 10 bases unmatched. Germline V lookup: CDR1 LNHDA, CDR2 SQIVND (reference sequence). The CDR3 is made up of 16 amino acids. The CDR3 DNA follows: TGTGCCAGTAGTGCAGGACAGGTTCCCCTCCAAGAGACCCAGTACTTC. Its translation: CASSAGQVPLQETQYF.